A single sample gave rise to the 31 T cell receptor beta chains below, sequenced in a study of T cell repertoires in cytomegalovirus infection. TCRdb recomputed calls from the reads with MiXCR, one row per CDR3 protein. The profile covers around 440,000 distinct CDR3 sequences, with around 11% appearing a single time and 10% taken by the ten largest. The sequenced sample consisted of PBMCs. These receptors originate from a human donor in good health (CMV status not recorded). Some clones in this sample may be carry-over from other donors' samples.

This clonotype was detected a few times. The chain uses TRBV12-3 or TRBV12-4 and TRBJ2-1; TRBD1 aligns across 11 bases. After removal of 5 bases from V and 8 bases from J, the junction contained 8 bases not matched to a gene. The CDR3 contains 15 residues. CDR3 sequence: CASSATDRGRYEQFF. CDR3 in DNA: TGTGCCAGCAGTGCCACGGACAGGGGGCGTTATGAGCAGTTCTTC.

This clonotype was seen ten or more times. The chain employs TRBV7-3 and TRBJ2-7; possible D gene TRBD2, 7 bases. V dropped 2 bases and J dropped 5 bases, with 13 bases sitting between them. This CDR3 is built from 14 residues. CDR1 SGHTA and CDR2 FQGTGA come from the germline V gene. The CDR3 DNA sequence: TGTGCCAGCAGCTTAGCGGGGGCTGGGGACGAGCAGTACTTC. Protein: CASSLAGAGDEQYF. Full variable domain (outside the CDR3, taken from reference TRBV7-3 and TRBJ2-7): GAGVSQTPSNKVTEKGKYVELRCDPISGHTALYWYRQSLGQGPEFLIYFQGTGAADDSGLPNDRFFAVRPEGSVSTLKIQRTERGDSAVYLCASSLAGAGDEQYFGPGTRLTVT.

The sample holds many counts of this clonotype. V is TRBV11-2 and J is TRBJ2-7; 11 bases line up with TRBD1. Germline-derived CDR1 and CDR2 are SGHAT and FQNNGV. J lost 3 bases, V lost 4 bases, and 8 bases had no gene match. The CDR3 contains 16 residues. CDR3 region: CASSSLRDRGIYEQYF. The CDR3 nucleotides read TGTGCCAGCAGCTCCCTAAGGGACAGGGGGATCTACGAGCAGTACTTC.

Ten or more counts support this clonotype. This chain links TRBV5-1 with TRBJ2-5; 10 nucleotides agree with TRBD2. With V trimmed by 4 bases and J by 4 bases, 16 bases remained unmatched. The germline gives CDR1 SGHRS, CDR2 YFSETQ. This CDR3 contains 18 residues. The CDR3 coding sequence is TGCGCCAGCAGCGGGGGGCGTCTAGCGGGGGCCGGAGGAGAGACCCAGTACTTC. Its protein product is CASSGGRLAGAGGETQYF.

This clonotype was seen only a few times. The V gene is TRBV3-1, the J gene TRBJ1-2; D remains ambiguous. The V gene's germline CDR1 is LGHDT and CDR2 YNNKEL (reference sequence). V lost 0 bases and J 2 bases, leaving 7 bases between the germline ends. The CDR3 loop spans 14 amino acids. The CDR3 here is CASSQESQNYGYTF. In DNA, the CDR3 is TGTGCCAGCAGCCAAGAATCGCAAAACTATGGCTACACCTTC.

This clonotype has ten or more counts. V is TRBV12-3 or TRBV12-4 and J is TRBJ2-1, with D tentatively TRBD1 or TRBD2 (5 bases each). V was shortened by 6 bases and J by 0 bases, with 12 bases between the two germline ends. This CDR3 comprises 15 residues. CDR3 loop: CASSPLGTSYNEQFF. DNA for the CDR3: TGTGCCAGCAGCCCCCTAGGGACCTCCTACAATGAGCAGTTCTTC.

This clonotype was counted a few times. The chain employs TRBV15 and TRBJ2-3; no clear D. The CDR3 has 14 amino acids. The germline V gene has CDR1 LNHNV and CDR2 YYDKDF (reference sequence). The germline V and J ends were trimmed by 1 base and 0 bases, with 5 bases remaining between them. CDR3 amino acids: CATSRVSSTDTQYF. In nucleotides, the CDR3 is TGTGCCACCAGCAGAGTTAGTAGCACAGATACGCAGTATTTT.

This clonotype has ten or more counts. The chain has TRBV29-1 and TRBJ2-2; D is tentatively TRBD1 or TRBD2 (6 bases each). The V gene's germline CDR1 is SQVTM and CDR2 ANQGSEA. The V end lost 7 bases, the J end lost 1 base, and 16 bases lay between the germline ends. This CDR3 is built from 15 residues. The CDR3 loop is CSGHLRGQNTGELFF. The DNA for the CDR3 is TGCAGCGGCCACCTCCGGGGGCAGAACACCGGGGAGCTGTTTTTT.

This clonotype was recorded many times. CDR3 sequence reads: CASSHGWRENSTDTQYF. The CDR3 bases are TGCGCCAGCAGTCATGGTTGGCGGGAGAATAGCACAGATACGCAGTATTTT. The chain has TRBV23-1 and TRBJ2-3; TRBD2 aligns across 7 bases. TRBV23-1 is an ORF, and what it does is uncertain. V dropped 3 bases and J dropped 0; count of bases not matched to a gene: 9. The CDR3 totals 17 residues.

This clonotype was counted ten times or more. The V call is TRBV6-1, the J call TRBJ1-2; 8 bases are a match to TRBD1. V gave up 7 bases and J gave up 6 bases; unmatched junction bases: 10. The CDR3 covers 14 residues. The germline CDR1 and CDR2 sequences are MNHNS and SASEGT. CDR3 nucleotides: TGTGCCAGCATTCGCAGGGGGCAGTTTGATGGCTACACCTTC. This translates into CASIRRGQFDGYTF.

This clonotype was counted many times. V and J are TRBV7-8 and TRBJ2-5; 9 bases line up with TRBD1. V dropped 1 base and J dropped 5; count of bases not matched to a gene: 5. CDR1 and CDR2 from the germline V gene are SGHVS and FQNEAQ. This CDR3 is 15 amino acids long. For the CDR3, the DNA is TGTGCCAGCAGCTTAGAACAGGGGGCGGCGGAGACCCAGTACTTC. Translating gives CASSLEQGAAETQYF.

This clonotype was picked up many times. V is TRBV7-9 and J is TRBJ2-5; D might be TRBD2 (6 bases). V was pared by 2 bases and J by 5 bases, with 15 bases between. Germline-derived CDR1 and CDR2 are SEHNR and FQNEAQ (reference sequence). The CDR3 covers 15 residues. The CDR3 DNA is TGTGCCAGCAGCTTAACGGGAGATGCGGCGGAGACCCAGTACTTC. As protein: CASSLTGDAAETQYF.

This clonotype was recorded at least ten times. The CDR3, as DNA: TGTGCCAGCAGCGGGGGACGGACTAATGAAAAACTGTTTTTT. Translated: CASSGGRTNEKLFF. The genes are TRBV2 and TRBJ1-4; TRBD1 is a possible D gene (5 bases). Germline CDR1 reads SNHLY; CDR2 reads FYNNEI. V dropped 6 bases and J dropped 2 bases, with 10 bases sitting between them. This CDR3 is built from 14 residues.

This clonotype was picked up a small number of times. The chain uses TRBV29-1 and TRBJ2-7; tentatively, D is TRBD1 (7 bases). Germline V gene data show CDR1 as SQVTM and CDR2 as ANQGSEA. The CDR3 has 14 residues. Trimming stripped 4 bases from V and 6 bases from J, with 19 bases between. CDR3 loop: CSVGLGTVGGEQYF. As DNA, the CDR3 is TGCAGCGTTGGGTTAGGGACAGTGGGGGGCGAGCAGTACTTC.

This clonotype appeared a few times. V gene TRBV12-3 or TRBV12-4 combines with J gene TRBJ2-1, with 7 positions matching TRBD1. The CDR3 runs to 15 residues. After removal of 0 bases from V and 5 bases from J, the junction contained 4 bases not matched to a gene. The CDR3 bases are TGTGCCAGCAGTTTAGCGGACAGGAGCAACAATGAGCAGTTCTTC. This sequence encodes CASSLADRSNNEQFF.

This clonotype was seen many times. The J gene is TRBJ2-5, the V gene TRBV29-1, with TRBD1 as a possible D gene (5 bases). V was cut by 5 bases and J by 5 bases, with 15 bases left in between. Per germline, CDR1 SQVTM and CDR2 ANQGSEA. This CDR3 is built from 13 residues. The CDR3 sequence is CSVRDSVGETQYF. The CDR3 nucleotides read TGCAGCGTTAGAGACAGTGTTGGGGAGACCCAGTACTTC.

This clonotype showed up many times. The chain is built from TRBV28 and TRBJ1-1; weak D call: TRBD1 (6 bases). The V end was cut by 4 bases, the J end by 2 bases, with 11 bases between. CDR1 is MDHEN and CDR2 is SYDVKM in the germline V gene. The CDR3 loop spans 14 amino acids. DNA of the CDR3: TGTGCCAGCAGTTCTGGGGGCCACAACACTGAAGCTTTCTTT. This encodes CASSSGGHNTEAFF.

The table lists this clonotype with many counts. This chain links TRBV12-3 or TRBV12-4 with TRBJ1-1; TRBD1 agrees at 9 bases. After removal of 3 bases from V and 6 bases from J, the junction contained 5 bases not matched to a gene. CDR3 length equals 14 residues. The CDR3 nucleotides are TGTGCCAGCAGTTTCCTCGGGACAGGGTCTGAAGCTTTCTTT. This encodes CASSFLGTGSEAFF.

CDR3 protein: CSASPVKGYTDTQYF. DNA for the CDR3: TGCAGTGCTAGCCCCGTGAAGGGATACACAGATACGCAGTATTTT. The chain carries TRBV20-1 and TRBJ2-3; D remains unclear. Germline V gene sequence: CDR1 DFQATT, CDR2 SNEGSKA (reference sequence). There are 15 residues in the CDR3. The ends were cut back, 3 bases at V and 2 bases at J, with 15 bases in the middle.

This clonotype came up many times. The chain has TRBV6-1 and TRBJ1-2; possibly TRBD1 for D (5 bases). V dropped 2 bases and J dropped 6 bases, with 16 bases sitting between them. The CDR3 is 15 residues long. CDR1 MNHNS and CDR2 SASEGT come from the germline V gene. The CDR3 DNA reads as TGTGCCAGCAGTGAATCCTCCGTGGGGCCCGATGGCTACACCTTC. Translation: CASSESSVGPDGYTF.

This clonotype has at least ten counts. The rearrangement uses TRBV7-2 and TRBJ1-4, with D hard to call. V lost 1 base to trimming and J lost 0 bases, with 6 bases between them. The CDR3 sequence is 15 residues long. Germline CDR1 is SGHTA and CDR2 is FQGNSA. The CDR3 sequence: CASSLGPATNEKLFF. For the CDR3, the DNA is TGTGCCAGCAGCTTAGGTCCTGCAACTAATGAAAAACTGTTTTTT. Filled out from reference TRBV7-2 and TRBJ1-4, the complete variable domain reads GAGVSQSPSNKVTEKGKDVELRCDPISGHTALYWYRQSLGQGLEFLIYFQGNSAPDKSGLPSDRFSAERTGGSVSTLTIQRTQQEDSAVYLCASSLGPATNEKLFFGSGTQLSVL.

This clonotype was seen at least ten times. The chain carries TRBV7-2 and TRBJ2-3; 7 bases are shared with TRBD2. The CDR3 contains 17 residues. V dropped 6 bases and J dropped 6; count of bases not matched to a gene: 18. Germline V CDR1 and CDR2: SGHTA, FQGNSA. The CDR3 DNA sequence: TGTGCCAGCAGTTACCCCCCCAGCGGGGCGGGTGGGGATACGCAGTATTTT. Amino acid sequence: CASSYPPSGAGGDTQYF.

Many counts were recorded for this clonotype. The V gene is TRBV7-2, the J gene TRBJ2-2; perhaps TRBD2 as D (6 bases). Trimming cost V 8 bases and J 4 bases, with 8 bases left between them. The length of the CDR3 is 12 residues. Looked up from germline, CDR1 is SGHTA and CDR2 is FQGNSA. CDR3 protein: CASGDFTGELFF. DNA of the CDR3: TGTGCCAGCGGGGACTTCACCGGGGAGCTGTTTTTT.

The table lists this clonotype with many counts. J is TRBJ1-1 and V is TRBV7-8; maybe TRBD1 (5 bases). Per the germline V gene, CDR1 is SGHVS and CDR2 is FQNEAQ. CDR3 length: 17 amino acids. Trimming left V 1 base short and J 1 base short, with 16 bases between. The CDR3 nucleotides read TGTGCCAGCAGCTTAGGGGGGGGTGTGGCAGGGAACACTGAAGCTTTCTTT. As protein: CASSLGGGVAGNTEAFF.

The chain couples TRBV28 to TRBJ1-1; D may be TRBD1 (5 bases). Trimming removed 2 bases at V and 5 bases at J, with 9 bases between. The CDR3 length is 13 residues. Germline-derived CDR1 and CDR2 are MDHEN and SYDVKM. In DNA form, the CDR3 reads TGTGCCAGCAGTTTAGTACAGGTAACTGAAGCTTTCTTT. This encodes CASSLVQVTEAFF. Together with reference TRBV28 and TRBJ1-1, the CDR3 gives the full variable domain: DVKVTQSSRYLVKRTGEKVFLECVQDMDHENMFWYRQDPGLGLRLIYFSYDVKMKEKGDIPEGYSVSREKKERFSLILESASTNQTSMYLCASSLVQVTEAFFGQGTRLTVV.

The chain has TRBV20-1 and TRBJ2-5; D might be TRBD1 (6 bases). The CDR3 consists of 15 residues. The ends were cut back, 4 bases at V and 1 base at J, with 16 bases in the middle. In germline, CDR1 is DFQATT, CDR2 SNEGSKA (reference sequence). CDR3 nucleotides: TGCAGTGCTACCCCGCCCCAGGGGATCCAAGAGACCCAGTACTTC. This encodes CSATPPQGIQETQYF.

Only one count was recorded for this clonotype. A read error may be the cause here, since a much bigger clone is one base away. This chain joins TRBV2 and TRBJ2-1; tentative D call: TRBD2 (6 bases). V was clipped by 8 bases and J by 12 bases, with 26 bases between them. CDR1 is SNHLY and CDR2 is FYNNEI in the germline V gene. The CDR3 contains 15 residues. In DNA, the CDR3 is TGTGCCAGCCCAGTGGACCTACCGGGAGCGAGGGGGCAGTTCTTC. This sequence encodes CASPVDLPGARGQFF.

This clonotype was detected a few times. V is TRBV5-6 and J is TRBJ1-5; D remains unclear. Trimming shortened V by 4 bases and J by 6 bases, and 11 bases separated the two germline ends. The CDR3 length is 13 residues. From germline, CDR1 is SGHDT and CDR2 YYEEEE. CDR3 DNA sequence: TGTGCCAGCAGCCCGGCCGGGGTTCAGCCCCAGCATTTT. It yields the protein CASSPAGVQPQHF.

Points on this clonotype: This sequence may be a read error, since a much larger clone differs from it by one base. The CDR3 DNA reads as TGTGTCAGCAGTGATTTGAAGGGCAATCAGCCCCAGCATTTT. As protein: CVSSDLKGNQPQHF. This sequence joins TRBV2 and TRBJ1-5; D remains ambiguous. CDR1 and CDR2 (germline): SNHLY, FYNNEI. This CDR3 spans 14 amino acids.

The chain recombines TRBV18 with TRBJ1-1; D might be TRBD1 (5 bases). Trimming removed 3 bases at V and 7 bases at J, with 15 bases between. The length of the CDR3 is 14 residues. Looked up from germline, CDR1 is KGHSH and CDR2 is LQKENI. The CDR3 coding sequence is TGTGCCAGCTCACCGGGACGGAGAACAAATGAAGCTTTCTTT. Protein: CASSPGRRTNEAFF.

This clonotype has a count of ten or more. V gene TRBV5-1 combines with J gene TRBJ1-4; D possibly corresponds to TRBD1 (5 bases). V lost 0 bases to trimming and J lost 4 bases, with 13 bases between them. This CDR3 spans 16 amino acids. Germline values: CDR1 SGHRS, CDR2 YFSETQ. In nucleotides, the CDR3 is TGCGCCAGCAGCTTGGTAAACACGGGACTTAATGAAAAACTGTTTTTT. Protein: CASSLVNTGLNEKLFF.